This T cell receptor beta chain was captured by sequencing in a study of CD8+ T cells in alopecia areata. Turning to the study itself: Treated patients were dosed with oral tofacitinib, taking 5 to 10 mg twice daily. Dosing with tofacitinib proceeded for 6 to 18 months, followed by 6 months off drug. Study-wide findings and caveats: Clonality in the scalp and expanded CD8+ clones ranked among the top 100 were significantly decreased by tofacitinib.

This CDR3 comprises 11 residues. Germline lookup yields CDR1 SQVTM and CDR2 ANQGSEA. The sample holds a few counts of this clone. The antigen is undetermined. Indicated treatment: oral pan-JAK inhibitor, 5-10 mg twice daily. Extracted RNA was reverse transcribed into cDNA, the sequencing template. Profiled with immunoSEQ multiplex PCR; TCRdb holds only in-frame clones, not every one. The table has roughly 210,000 clones, around two fifths seen once; the top ten hold 2% to 3%. The sequenced sample was CD4+ T cells sorted from blood, obtained at approximately week 36, from a patient treated with tofacitinib. The J gene is TRBJ2-5, the V gene TRBV29-1; D is unclear. The tail of the sequence fits TRBJ2-7 better, so the J call may be wrong. The sequence derives from a human donor with alopecia areata. The CDR3 nucleotides read TGCGGCGCCGGGTTCTCCTACGAGCAGTACTTC. Protein: CGAGFSYEQYF.